Listed below are T cell receptor beta chains from one sample, sequenced in a study of molecular identifiers for immune sequencing clone quantification. TCRdb called the PCR reads again in MiXCR, with one record for every CDR3 protein. The sample carries around 460,000 distinct CDR3 sequences, around 23% recorded once. The sequenced sample consisted of naive CD8+ T cells from blood, with Jurkat cell RNA spiked in. The receptors stem from a human donor in good health. Some libraries in this study had Jurkat cell RNA spiked in. CDR3s include the opening cysteine and the closing phenylalanine or tryptophan. A D gene is named only where the DNA matches it firmly. Rows give clone size only sometimes, using once, few, many, or a class for an expanded clone.

j_call | clone_size | v_call | d_call | cdr3_nt | cdr3_aa
TRBJ2-2 | NA | TRBV6-5 | TRBD2 | TGTGCCAGTTCAGCGACTAGCGGCGTCACCGGGGAGCTGTTTTTT | CASSATSGVTGELFF
TRBJ1-1 | NA | TRBV27 | NA | TGTGCCAGCAGTTCCACAAGGGCAGAAGCTTTCTTT | CASSSTRAEAFF
TRBJ1-1 | NA | TRBV2 | NA | TGTGCCAGCAGTGACGGTTGGGCGGGGATGAACACTGAAGCTTTCTTT | CASSDGWAGMNTEAFF
TRBJ2-2 | many | TRBV19 | NA | TGTGCCAGTAGTATTGGCGGGAACACCGGGGAGCTGTTTTTT | CASSIGGNTGELFF
TRBJ2-3 | NA | TRBV4-3 | NA | TGCGCCAGCAGCCAAGATCCTACTACCACAGATACGCAGTATTTT | CASSQDPTTTDTQYF
TRBJ1-3 | NA | TRBV4-2 | NA | TGTGCCGGCAGCCAGGCCCTTTCGTCGCCGGGCACCATATATTTT | CAGSQALSSPGTIYF
TRBJ2-7 | NA | TRBV29-1 | TRBD1 | TGCAGCGTTGAAGGGGATTTTAGGACAGGTGACGACTACGAGCAGTACTTC | CSVEGDFRTGDDYEQYF
TRBJ1-5 | NA | TRBV4-3 | TRBD1 | TGCGCCAGCAGCCAGGGACAGGCGAGCAATCAGCCCCAGCATTTT | CASSQGQASNQPQHF
TRBJ2-1 | once | TRBV5-1 | NA | TGCGCCAGCAGCGCTCCCCGACAGGAGGTTAATGAGCAGTTCTTC | CASSAPRQEVNEQFF
TRBJ2-7 | NA | TRBV19 | TRBD1 | TGTGCCAGTAGTATTACAGGACAGGGGGCATACGAGCAGTACTTC | CASSITGQGAYEQYF
TRBJ2-7 | few | TRBV27 | TRBD2 | TGTGCCAGCAGTTTATCTCGACTAGCTGGTTTCCACGAGCAGTACTTC | CASSLSRLAGFHEQYF
TRBJ2-5 | many | TRBV7-9 | TRBD2 | TGTGCCAGCAGCCGTCTAGCGGGGGAAGAGACCCAGTACTTC | CASSRLAGEETQYF
TRBJ2-7 | many | TRBV6-1 | NA | TGTGCCAGCAGTGAAGGGATCGGGGGGCATGAGCAGTACTTC | CASSEGIGGHEQYF
TRBJ2-6 | many | TRBV6-6 | NA | TGTGCCAGCAGTCCCTCCCAGACAGGTTGGGTTGGGGCCAACGTCCTGACTTTC | CASSPSQTGWVGANVLTF
TRBJ2-1 | NA | TRBV7-2 | NA | TGTGCCAGCAGCTGGGGGAGCCACAATGAGCAGTTCTTC | CASSWGSHNEQFF
TRBJ1-5 | NA | TRBV28 | NA | TGTGCCAGCAGTTTTGGGGTCATGGGTCAGCCCCAGCATTTT | CASSFGVMGQPQHF
TRBJ2-7 | NA | TRBV27 | NA | TGTGCCAGCAGGTCGTTTCTGAGGGACGAGCAGTACTTC | CASRSFLRDEQYF
TRBJ2-7 | few | TRBV12-3/TRBV12-4 | TRBD1 | TGTGCCAGCAGTTTAGAGACAGGGGTACGGTACGAGCAGTACTTC | CASSLETGVRYEQYF
TRBJ2-2 | many | TRBV19 | TRBD2 | TGTGCGAGTGGGAGCGGGACCGAGACCGGGGAGCTGTTTTTT | CASGSGTETGELFF